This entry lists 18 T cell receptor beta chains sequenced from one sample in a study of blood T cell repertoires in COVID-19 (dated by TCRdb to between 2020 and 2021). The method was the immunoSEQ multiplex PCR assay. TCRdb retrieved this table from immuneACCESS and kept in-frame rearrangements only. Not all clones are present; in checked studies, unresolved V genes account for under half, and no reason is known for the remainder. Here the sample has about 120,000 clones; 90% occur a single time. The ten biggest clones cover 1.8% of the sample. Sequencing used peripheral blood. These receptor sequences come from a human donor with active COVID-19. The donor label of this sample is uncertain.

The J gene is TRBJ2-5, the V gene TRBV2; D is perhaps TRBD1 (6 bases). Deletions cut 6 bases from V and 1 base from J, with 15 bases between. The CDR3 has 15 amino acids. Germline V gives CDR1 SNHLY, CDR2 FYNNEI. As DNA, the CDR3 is TGTGCCAGCAGGGGAACAGGGTCATTCCAAGAGACCCAGTACTTC. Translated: CASRGTGSFQETQYF.

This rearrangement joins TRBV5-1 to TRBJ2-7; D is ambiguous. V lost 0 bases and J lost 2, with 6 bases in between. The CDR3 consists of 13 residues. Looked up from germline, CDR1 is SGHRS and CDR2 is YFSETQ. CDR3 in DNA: TGCGCCAGCAGCTTGGCTCGCGCCTACGAGCAGTACTTC. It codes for CASSLARAYEQYF.

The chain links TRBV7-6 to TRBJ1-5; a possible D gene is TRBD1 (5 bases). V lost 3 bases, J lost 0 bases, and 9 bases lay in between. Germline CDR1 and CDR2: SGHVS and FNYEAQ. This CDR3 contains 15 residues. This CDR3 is CASSFQGNSNQPQHF. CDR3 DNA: TGTGCCAGCAGCTTCCAGGGCAATAGCAATCAGCCCCAGCATTTT.

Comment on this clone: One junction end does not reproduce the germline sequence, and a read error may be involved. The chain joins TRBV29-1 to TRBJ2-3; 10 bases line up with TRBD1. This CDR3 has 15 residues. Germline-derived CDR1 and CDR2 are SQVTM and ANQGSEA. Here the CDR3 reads CSAEGGQGGTDTQYF. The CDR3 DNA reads TGCAGCGCTGAAGGCGGACAGGGGGGGACAGATACGCAGTATTTT.

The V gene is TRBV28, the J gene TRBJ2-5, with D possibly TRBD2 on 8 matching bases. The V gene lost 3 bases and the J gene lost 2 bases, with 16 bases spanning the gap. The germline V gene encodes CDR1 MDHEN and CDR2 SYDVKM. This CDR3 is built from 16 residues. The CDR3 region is CASSFYRGGRQETQYF. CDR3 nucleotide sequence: TGTGCCAGCAGTTTTTACAGGGGCGGGAGGCAAGAGACCCAGTACTTC.

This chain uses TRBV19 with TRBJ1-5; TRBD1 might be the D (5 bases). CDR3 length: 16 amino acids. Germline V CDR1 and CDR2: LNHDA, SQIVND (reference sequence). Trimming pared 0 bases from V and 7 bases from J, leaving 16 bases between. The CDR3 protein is CASSIEGARLDQPQHF. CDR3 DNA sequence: TGTGCCAGTAGTATAGAAGGGGCCCGGTTGGACCAGCCCCAGCATTTT.

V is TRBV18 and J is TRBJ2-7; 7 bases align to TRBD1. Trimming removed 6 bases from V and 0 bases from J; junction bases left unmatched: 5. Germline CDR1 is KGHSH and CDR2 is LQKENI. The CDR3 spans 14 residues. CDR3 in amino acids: CASSRTGTSYEQYF. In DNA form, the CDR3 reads TGTGCCAGCTCCAGGACAGGAACCTCCTACGAGCAGTACTTC.

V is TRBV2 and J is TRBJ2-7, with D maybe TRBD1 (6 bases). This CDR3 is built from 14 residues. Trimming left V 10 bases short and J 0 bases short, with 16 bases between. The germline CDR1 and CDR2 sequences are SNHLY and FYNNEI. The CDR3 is CATSPQGPSYEQYF. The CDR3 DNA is TGTGCCACCTCCCCCCAGGGGCCCTCCTACGAGCAGTACTTC.

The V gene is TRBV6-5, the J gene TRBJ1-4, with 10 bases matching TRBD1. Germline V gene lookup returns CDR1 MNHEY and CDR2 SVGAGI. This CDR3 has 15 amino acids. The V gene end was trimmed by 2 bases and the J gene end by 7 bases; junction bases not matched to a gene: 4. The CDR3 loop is CASSYRGQGIEKLFF. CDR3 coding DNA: TGTGCCAGCAGTTACAGGGGACAGGGGATTGAAAAACTGTTTTTT.

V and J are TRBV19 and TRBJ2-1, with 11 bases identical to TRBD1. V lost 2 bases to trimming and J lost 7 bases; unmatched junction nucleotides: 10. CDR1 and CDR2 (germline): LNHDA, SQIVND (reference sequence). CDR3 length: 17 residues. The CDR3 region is CASSILTGTGGGNEQFF. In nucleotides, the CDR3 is TGTGCCAGTAGTATATTAACCGGGACAGGGGGAGGGAATGAGCAGTTCTTC.

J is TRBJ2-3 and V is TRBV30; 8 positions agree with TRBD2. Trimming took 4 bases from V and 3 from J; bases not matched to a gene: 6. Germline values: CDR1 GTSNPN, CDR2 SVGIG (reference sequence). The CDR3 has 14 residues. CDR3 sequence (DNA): TGTGCCTGGATTCGGGCGGGGGGAACAGATACGCAGTATTTT. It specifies CAWIRAGGTDTQYF.

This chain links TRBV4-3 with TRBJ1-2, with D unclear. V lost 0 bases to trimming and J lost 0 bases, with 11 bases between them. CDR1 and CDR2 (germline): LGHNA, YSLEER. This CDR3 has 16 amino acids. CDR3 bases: TGCGCCAGCAGCCAAGATCGGCAGGCAGCTAACTATGGCTACACCTTC. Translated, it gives CASSQDRQAANYGYTF.

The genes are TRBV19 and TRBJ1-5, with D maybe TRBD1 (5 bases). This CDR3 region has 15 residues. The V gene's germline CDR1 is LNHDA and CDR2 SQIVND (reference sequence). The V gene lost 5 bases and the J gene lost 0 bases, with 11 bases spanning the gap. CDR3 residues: CASSLGLNSNQPQHF. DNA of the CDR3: TGTGCCAGTAGTTTGGGGCTTAATAGCAATCAGCCCCAGCATTTT.

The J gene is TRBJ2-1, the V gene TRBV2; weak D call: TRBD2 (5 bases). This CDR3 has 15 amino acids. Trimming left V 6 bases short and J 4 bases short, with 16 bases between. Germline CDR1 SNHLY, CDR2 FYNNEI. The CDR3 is CASRRTQTQYNEQFF. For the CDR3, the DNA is TGTGCCAGCAGGAGGACTCAAACCCAATACAATGAGCAGTTCTTC.

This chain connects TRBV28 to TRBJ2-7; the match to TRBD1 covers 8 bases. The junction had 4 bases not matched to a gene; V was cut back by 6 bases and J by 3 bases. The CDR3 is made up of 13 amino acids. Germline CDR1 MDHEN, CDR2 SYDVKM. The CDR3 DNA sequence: TGTGCCAGCAGCTTAGGGACAGGCTACGAGCAGTACTTC. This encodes CASSLGTGYEQYF.

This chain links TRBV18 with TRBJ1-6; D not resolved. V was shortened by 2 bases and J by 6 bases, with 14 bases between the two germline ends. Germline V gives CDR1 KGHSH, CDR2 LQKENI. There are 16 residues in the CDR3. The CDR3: CASSPGRDTFNSPLHF. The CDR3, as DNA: TGTGCCAGCTCACCAGGGCGAGACACATTTAATTCACCCCTCCACTTT.

The CDR3 bases are TGTGCCAGCAGTTTATTTGGGGTTATAGGGAGTCCCCAGTACTTC. Amino acids: CASSLFGVIGSPQYF. J is TRBJ2-5 and V is TRBV27; D may be TRBD2 (5 bases). The germline V gene has CDR1 MNHEY and CDR2 SMNVEV (reference sequence). The CDR3 covers 15 residues. Trimming cost V 1 base and J 9 bases, with 18 bases left between them.

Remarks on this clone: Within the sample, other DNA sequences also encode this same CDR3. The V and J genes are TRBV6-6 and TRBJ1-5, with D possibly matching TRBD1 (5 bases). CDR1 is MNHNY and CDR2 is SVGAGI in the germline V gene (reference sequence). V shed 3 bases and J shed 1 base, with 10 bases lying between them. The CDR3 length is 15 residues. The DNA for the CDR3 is TGTGCCAGCAGTTATTGGAGGGGAAGCAATCAGCCCCAGCATTTT. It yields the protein CASSYWRGSNQPQHF.